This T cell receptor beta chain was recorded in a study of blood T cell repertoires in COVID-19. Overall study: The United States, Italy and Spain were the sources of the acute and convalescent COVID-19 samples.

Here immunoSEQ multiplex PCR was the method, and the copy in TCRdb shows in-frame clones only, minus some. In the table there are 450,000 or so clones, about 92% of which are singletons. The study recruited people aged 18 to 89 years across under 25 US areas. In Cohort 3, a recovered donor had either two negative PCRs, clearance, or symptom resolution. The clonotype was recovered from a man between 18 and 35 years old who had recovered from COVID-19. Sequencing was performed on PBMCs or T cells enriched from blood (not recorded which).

CDR3 sequence: CASSLVQGLGNTIYF. The CDR3 bases are TGTGCCAGCAGCTTGGTCCAGGGCCTCGGAAACACCATATATTTT. The chain links TRBV5-6 to TRBJ1-3; a weak D match, TRBD1 (5 bases). Per germline, CDR1 SGHDT and CDR2 YYEEEE. The V end was cut by 0 bases, the J end by 4 bases, with 11 bases between. The CDR3 consists of 15 residues.